This TCR beta chain was profiled in a study of CD8 T cells in Susac syndrome. The study, taken as a whole, reports: As the study acknowledged, the number of individuals in its TCR sequencing and HLA analysis was relatively small.

The germline V gene has CDR1 SGHRS and CDR2 YFSETQ. Trimming took off 4 bases at V and 4 bases at J, with 11 bases between the two ends. This CDR3 comprises 13 residues. As concerns this clonotype: Its antigen is not identified.

Sequencing of TCR beta was undertaken in CD8+ and CD4+ T cells derived from blood. The multiple sclerosis controls, all treatment-naive patients, had relapsing-remitting disease that was stable or active. TEMRA cells were FACS-enriched, with CD8+ and CD4+ T cells isolated negatively. The RNA, roughly 0.45 to 1 ug, was put through reverse transcription using random hexamers. TCRdb analysed the immunoSEQ multiplex PCR reads with MiXCR anew, one entry per CDR3 protein. Of 100,000 to 150,000 distinct CDR3 sequences listed, approximately 94% are singletons. Sequencing was carried out using CD4+ T cells from PBMCs. This TCR was sampled from a human donor with multiple sclerosis. This chain joins TRBV5-1 and TRBJ1-2, with D tentatively TRBD1 (6 bases). CDR3 sequence: CASSAQGIYGYTF. The CDR3 DNA reads as TGCGCCAGCAGCGCTCAGGGGATCTATGGCTACACCTTC.